Presented here are 21 T cell receptor beta chains from one specimen sequenced in a study of cytomegalovirus exposure and HLA in healthy donors. The primer mix had 60 Vbeta and 13 Jbeta primers. Method: immunoSEQ multiplex PCR; TCRdb's copy keeps in-frame clones and lacks some. The sample consists of roughly 120,000 clones, roughly 80% of them appearing once. The sample consisted of PBMCs. These receptors all stem from a woman in her 50s in good health and CMV-seropositive.

The chain is built from TRBV5-6 and TRBJ1-3; tentatively, D is TRBD1 (5 bases). Germline values: CDR1 SGHDT, CDR2 YYEEEE. Trimming stripped 2 bases from V and 2 bases from J, with 14 bases between. The CDR3 extends over 16 amino acids. The CDR3 here is CASSFVTRGTGNTIYF. The CDR3 bases are TGTGCCAGCAGCTTTGTCACAAGGGGAACTGGAAACACCATATATTTT.

Concerning this clone itself: A read error may produce the germline difference seen at one junction end. The chain is built from TRBV15 and TRBJ2-4; 8 bases align to TRBD1. Germline CDR1 reads LNHNV; CDR2 reads YYDKDF (reference sequence). This CDR3 has 16 residues. The CDR3 DNA reads TGTGCCACCAGACTGGACAGGGTTGACCCCAAAAACAGTCAGTACTTC. Translated, it gives CATRLDRVDPKNSQYF.

V gene TRBV27 combines with J gene TRBJ2-1; tentatively, D is TRBD1 (6 bases). From germline, CDR1 is MNHEY and CDR2 SMNVEV (reference sequence). V shed 8 bases and J shed 1 base, with 9 bases lying between them. The CDR3 is 13 amino acids. The CDR3 region is CASSTGSYNEQFF. CDR3 coding DNA: TGTGCCAGCTCTACAGGGTCCTACAATGAGCAGTTCTTC.

The rearrangement joins TRBV4-3 to TRBJ2-3; D remains unclear. Trimming cost V 5 bases and J 1 base, with 7 bases left between them. This CDR3 has 13 amino acids. Germline V gives CDR1 LGHNA, CDR2 YSLEER. The CDR3 sequence is CASSLSRTDTQYF. DNA for the CDR3: TGCGCCAGCAGCTTGAGCCGCACAGATACGCAGTATTTT.

This rearrangement joins TRBV14 to TRBJ2-1; possibly TRBD1 for D (5 bases). Germline V lookup: CDR1 SGHDN, CDR2 FVKESK. The CDR3 consists of 15 residues. V was pared by 3 bases and J by 2 bases, with 11 bases between. The CDR3 DNA follows: TGTGCCAGCAGCCAGTTATTAGGGGCCTACAATGAGCAGTTCTTC. Translation gives CASSQLLGAYNEQFF.

The V call is TRBV29-1, the J call TRBJ2-1, with TRBD2 matching over 10 bases. CDR3 size: 14 residues. Germline V gives CDR1 SQVTM, CDR2 ANQGSEA. With 4 bases clipped from V and 3 bases from J, the junction kept 3 bases outside the gene matches. The CDR3 sequence: CSVGAGGFYNEQFF. The CDR3 DNA follows: TGCAGCGTTGGAGCGGGAGGGTTCTACAATGAGCAGTTCTTC.

This clone was seen a single time. The rearrangement links TRBV5-6 to TRBJ2-7, with D possibly TRBD1 on 5 matching bases. Germline V gives CDR1 SGHDT, CDR2 YYEEEE. This CDR3 region has 14 residues. V was trimmed by 2 bases and J by 5 bases, leaving 14 bases between them. CDR3 nucleotide sequence: TGTGCCAGCAGCTTAGCAGGGTTGAAGGACGAGCAGTACTTC. Translating it yields CASSLAGLKDEQYF.

This clone has a single count. As DNA, the CDR3 is TGTGCCAGTAGTACTGGGAGGGTTGCGGGAGAAGGGCGGGCCAAAAACATTCAGTACTTC. Translated, it gives CASSTGRVAGEGRAKNIQYF. This chain uses TRBV19 with TRBJ2-4, with 7 bases fitting TRBD2. The CDR3 has 20 amino acids. V dropped 4 bases and J dropped 1; count of bases not matched to a gene: 19. Germline CDR1 reads LNHDA; CDR2 reads SQIVND (reference sequence).

This clone was detected only a few times. The chain combines TRBV29-1 with TRBJ2-7, with TRBD2 matching 9 bases. The CDR3 is made up of 15 amino acids. The V and J ends lost 5 bases and 4 bases, in that order; junction bases with no gene match: 12. The germline V gene encodes CDR1 SQVTM and CDR2 ANQGSEA. In DNA, the CDR3 is TGCAGCGTTCCGCCGGGCGGGAGGGCCGAGTACGAGCAGTACTTC. The encoded protein is CSVPPGGRAEYEQYF.

V usage is TRBV19 and J usage is TRBJ2-7, with 9 bases that match TRBD1. V lost 5 bases to trimming and J lost 0 bases; unmatched junction nucleotides: 5. The germline gives CDR1 LNHDA, CDR2 SQIVND (reference sequence). This CDR3 contains 15 residues. This CDR3 is CASSFGQGSSYEQYF. The CDR3 nucleotides are TGTGCCAGTAGTTTCGGACAGGGGAGCTCCTACGAGCAGTACTTC.

The chain employs TRBV25-1 and TRBJ2-5; 10 nucleotides match TRBD1. The DNA end lines up better with TRBJ2-7; the J call may be wrong. The V gene's germline CDR1 is MGHDK and CDR2 SYGVNS. The CDR3 is 16 amino acids. The CDR3 loop reads CASSPNLGQGWNEQYF. The CDR3 DNA sequence: TGTGCCAGCAGTCCTAACTTGGGACAGGGGTGGAACGAGCAGTACTTC.

This clone occurred once. V usage is TRBV29-1 and J usage is TRBJ2-1; no clear D gene. The CDR3 contains 10 residues. Deletions cut 3 bases from V and 11 bases from J, with 8 bases between. CDR1 SQVTM and CDR2 ANQGSEA come from the germline V gene. In DNA, the CDR3 is TGCAGCGTTGAGGCCCCTCAGCAGTTCTTC. Encoded protein: CSVEAPQQFF.

This clone appeared once. The rearrangement joins TRBV2 to TRBJ2-1; 8 bases line up with TRBD2. CDR3 length equals 15 residues. Germline values: CDR1 SNHLY, CDR2 FYNNEI. Losses at the gene ends were 5 bases for V and 2 bases for J; bases not matched to a gene: 5. In DNA form, the CDR3 reads TGTGCCAGCAGTCTAACTAGCGGTGCCTACAATGAGCAGTTCTTC. Translation gives CASSLTSGAYNEQFF.

The rearrangement joins TRBV7-9 to TRBJ1-2; no clear D. This CDR3 spans 13 amino acids. Germline loops: CDR1 SEHNR, CDR2 FQNEAQ (reference sequence). V lost 5 bases, J lost 4 bases, and 11 bases lay in between. The CDR3 DNA follows: TGTGCCAGCAGCCCCCCGGTTGGCTATGGCTACACCTTC. Protein sequence: CASSPPVGYGYTF.

V usage is TRBV9 and J usage is TRBJ2-1, with D possibly matching TRBD2 (6 bases). V was clipped by 1 base and J by 8 bases, with 10 bases between them. The germline V gene has CDR1 SGDLS and CDR2 YYNGEE. CDR3 length equals 13 residues. The CDR3 nucleotides read TGTGCCAGCAGCGTACCCGGGAGTCATGAGCAGTTCTTC. It yields the protein CASSVPGSHEQFF.

V is TRBV5-4 and J is TRBJ2-3; 15 bases match TRBD2. V lost 5 bases to trimming and J lost 3 bases; unmatched junction nucleotides: 4. Looked up from germline, CDR1 is SGHNT and CDR2 is YYREEE (reference sequence). This CDR3 comprises 16 residues. The CDR3 spells CASRSGTSGRTDTQYF. DNA for the CDR3: TGTGCCAGCAGGTCCGGGACTAGCGGGAGGACAGATACGCAGTATTTT.

This clone was seen once. A junction end diverges from the germline sequence, so it may reflect a read error. J is TRBJ2-2 and V is TRBV5-1, with D perhaps TRBD1 (7 bases). This CDR3 region has 15 residues. Germline values: CDR1 SGHRS, CDR2 YFSETQ. CDR3 in DNA: TGCGCCAGCAGTTTTGCGGGACAGAACGCCGGGGAGCTGTTTTTT. It encodes CASSFAGQNAGELFF.

V gene TRBV2 combines with J gene TRBJ2-7; 8 bases are a match to TRBD1. CDR1 is SNHLY, CDR2 FYNNEI, per germline. This CDR3 is 16 amino acids long. The V gene end was trimmed by 6 bases and the J gene end by 2 bases; junction bases not matched to a gene: 12. The CDR3 loop reads CASSRGQGTLPYEQYF. The CDR3 nucleotides read TGTGCCAGCAGCCGTGGACAGGGCACCCTACCCTACGAGCAGTACTTC.

This clone occurred once. This chain joins TRBV7-9 and TRBJ2-3, with TRBD2 identical over 7 bases. CDR3 size: 17 residues. Germline values: CDR1 SEHNR, CDR2 FQNEAQ (reference sequence). Germline trimming cut 0 bases from V and 2 bases from J; bases unmatched to any gene: 8. In nucleotides, the CDR3 is TGTGCCAGCAGCTTAGCGTTATCTAGCGGCCACACAGATACGCAGTATTTT. Translating it yields CASSLALSSGHTDTQYF.

V gene TRBV19 combines with J gene TRBJ2-7, with 9 bases matching TRBD1. V shed 3 bases and J 3 bases; nucleotides not matched to a gene: 3. Germline CDR1 and CDR2: LNHDA and SQIVND (reference sequence). This CDR3 comprises 14 residues. The CDR3: CASSITGGCYEQYF. In DNA, the CDR3 is TGTGCCAGTAGTATTACAGGGGGCTGCTACGAGCAGTACTTC. Complete variable domain (other parts from reference TRBV19 and TRBJ2-7): DGGITQSPKYLFRKEGQNVTLSCEQNLNHDAMYWYRQDPGQGLRLIYYSQIVNDFQKGDIAEGYSVSREKKESFPLTVTSAQKNPTAFYLCASSITGGCYEQYFGPGTRLTVT.

J is TRBJ2-1 and V is TRBV18; 8 bases fit TRBD2. The CDR3 sequence is 15 residues long. Germline CDR1 reads KGHSH; CDR2 reads LQKENI. V lost 2 bases, J lost 4 bases, and 4 bases stayed unmatched. The CDR3 DNA reads as TGTGCCAGCTCACCAGGCCTAGCGGGTTACAATGAGCAGTTCTTC. It encodes CASSPGLAGYNEQFF.